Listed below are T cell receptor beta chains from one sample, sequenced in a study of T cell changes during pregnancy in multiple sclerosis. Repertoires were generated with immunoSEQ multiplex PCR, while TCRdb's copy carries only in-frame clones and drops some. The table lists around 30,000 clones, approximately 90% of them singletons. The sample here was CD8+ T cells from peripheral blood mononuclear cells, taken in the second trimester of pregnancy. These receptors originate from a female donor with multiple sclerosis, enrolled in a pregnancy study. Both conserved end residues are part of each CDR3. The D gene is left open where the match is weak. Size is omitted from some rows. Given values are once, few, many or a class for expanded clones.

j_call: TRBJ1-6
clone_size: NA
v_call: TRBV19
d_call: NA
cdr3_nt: TGTGCCAGTAGTATTCTCGACAGCTATAATTCACCCCTCCACTTT
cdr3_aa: CASSILDSYNSPLHF

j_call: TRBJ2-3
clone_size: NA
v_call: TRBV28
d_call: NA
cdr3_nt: TGTGCCAGCAGTCACTTCTCTAGCACAGATACGCAGTATTTT
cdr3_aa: CASSHFSSTDTQYF

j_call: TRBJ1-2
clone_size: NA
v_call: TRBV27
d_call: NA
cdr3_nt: TGTGCCAGCAGGGGAGGTGGTTCTAACTATGGCTACACCTTC
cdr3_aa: CASRGGGSNYGYTF

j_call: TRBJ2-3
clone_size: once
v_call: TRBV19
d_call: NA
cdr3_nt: TGTGCCAGTAGTATGGTCGCAGGGGATACGCAGTATTTT
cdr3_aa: CASSMVAGDTQYF

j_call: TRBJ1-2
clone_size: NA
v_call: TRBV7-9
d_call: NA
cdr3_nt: TGTGCCAGCAGCTTAGCCAAGCACTATGGCTACACCTTC
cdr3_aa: CASSLAKHYGYTF

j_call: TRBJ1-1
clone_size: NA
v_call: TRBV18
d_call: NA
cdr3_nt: TGTGCCAGCTCAACTCCCGGCCCTAGGTCGAACACTGAAGCTTTCTTT
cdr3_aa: CASSTPGPRSNTEAFF

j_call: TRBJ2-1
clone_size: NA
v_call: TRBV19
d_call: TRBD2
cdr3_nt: TGTGCCAGTAGAACCATTCTAGCGGGAGAAGGGGATGAGCAGTTCTTC
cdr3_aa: CASRTILAGEGDEQFF

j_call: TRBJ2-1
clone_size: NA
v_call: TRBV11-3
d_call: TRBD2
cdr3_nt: TGTGCCAGCAGCCTACAAGGGCGGGAGGGGCCCTACAATGAGCAGTTCTTC
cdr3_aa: CASSLQGREGPYNEQFF

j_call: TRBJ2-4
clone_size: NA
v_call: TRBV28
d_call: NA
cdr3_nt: TGTGCCAGCAGTTTACCGAGGGAAGCCAAAAACATTCAGTACTTC
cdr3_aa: CASSLPREAKNIQYF

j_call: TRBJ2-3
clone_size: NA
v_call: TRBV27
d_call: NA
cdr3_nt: TGTGCCAGCACCATTGCCGGGGGCACAGATACGCAGTATTTT
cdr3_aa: CASTIAGGTDTQYF